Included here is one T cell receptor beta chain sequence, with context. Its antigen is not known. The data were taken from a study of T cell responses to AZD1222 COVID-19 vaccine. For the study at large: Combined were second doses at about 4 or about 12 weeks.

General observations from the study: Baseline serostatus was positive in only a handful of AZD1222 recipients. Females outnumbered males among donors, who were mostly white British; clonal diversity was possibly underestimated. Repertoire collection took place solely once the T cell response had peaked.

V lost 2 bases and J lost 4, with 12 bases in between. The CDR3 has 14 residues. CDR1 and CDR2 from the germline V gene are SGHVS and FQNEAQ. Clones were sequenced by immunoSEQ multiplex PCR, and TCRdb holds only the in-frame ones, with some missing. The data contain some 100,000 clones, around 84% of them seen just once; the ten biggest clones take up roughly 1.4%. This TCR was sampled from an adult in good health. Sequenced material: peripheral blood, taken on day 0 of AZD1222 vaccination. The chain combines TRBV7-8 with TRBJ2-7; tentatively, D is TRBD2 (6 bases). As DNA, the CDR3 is TGTGCCAGCAGCTTAAGGGGACTTGGATACGAGCAGTACTTC. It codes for CASSLRGLGYEQYF.